A selection of T cell receptor beta chains follows, all from one sample in a study of blood T cell repertoires in COVID-19. TCRdb's copy holds only in-frame clones and misses some; the assay was immunoSEQ multiplex PCR. The sample holds around 61,000 clones, around nine tenths seen once. The sequenced sample was peripheral blood. The origin of the receptors is a man aged 55 to 70 with acute or convalescent COVID-19. CDR3s include the opening cysteine and the closing phenylalanine or tryptophan. A D gene is named only where the DNA matches it firmly. Clone size, where shown, is once, few, many, or a class for clones that have expanded.

clone size | D gene | J gene | V gene | CDR3 DNA | CDR3 protein
NA | NA | TRBJ2-2 | TRBV2 | TGTGCCAGCAGTCCTCCAAACCAGGGCCTCACCGGGGAGCTGTTTTTT | CASSPPNQGLTGELFF
NA | TRBD1 | TRBJ1-2 | TRBV12-3/TRBV12-4 | TGTGCCAGCAGGGACAGGGCAAACTATGGCTACACCTTC | CASRDRANYGYTF
NA | TRBD1 | TRBJ2-7 | TRBV11-2 | TGTGCCAGCAGCTTAAAAGGACAGGGTCGGATCGGCTACGAGCAGTACTTC | CASSLKGQGRIGYEQYF
NA | NA | TRBJ1-1 | TRBV7-2 | TGTGCCAGCAGCTTATTTGGGGGCCAAGCTGAAGCTTTCTTT | CASSLFGGQAEAFF
NA | TRBD2 | TRBJ2-3 | TRBV7-9 | TGTGCCAGCAGCTTAGGGGGACTAGCGGGCACGGATACGCAGTATTTT | CASSLGGLAGTDTQYF
NA | NA | TRBJ2-1 | TRBV29-1 | TGCAGCGTTGTCGGGTACAATGAGCAGTTCTTC | CSVVGYNEQFF
NA | NA | TRBJ1-2 | TRBV2 | TGTGCCAGCAGGGAGGACAGCTATGGCTACACCTTC | CASREDSYGYTF
NA | NA | TRBJ2-5 | TRBV7-6 | TGTGCCAGCAGCTTAGAAGATCCGAGGTTGTTGGAGACCCAGTACTTC | CASSLEDPRLLETQYF
NA | TRBD2 | TRBJ2-3 | TRBV7-2 | TGTGCCAGCAGCTTAATGACTAGCGGGGCAGATACGCAGTATTTT | CASSLMTSGADTQYF
once | NA | TRBJ2-7 | TRBV30 | TGTGCCTGGAGTGCCTCACCCCCACGGGTGTTCGAGCAGTACTTC | CAWSASPPRVFEQYF
NA | NA | TRBJ2-1 | TRBV5-1 | TGCGCCAGCAGCTACCCAGAAGGGGGGGCATGGCATGAGCAGTTCTTC | CASSYPEGGAWHEQFF
NA | NA | TRBJ1-1 | TRBV24-1 | TGTGCCTCTCGGGGGGACACTGAAGCTTTCTTT | CASRGDTEAFF
once | NA | TRBJ1-6 | TRBV11-2 | TGTGCCAGCAGCTTAATGAGGTTTAATTCACCCCTCCACTTT | CASSLMRFNSPLHF
NA | NA | TRBJ1-4 | TRBV3-1/TRBV3-2 | TGTGCCAGCAGCTACAGGGCATCGGAAAAACTGTTTTTT | CASSYRASEKLFF
NA | NA | TRBJ1-1 | TRBV5-1 | TGCGCCAGCAGCCCCGGGGGGGGTAGACGCACTGAAGCTTTCTTT | CASSPGGGRRTEAFF
NA | NA | TRBJ1-6 | TRBV29-1 | TGCAGCGTTGGATCTGGGAGTAATTCACCCCTCCACTTT | CSVGSGSNSPLHF
NA | NA | TRBJ1-3 | TRBV7-9 | TGTGCCAGCAGCCCACTCCTCCAGGGGATCACCATATATTTT | CASSPLLQGITIYF
NA | NA | TRBJ2-1 | TRBV16 | TGTGCCAGCAGCCTAGGACAGGGAGGGGGTGAGCAGTTCTTC | CASSLGQGGGEQFF
NA | NA | TRBJ1-1 | TRBV7-7 | TGTGCCAGCAGCTTAGACGGGTACACTGAAGCTTTCTTT | CASSLDGYTEAFF
NA | NA | TRBJ2-4 | TRBV7-9 | TGTGCCAGCAGCTTAGTCTTCCGGGGGTCGGCCAAAAACATTCAGTACTTC | CASSLVFRGSAKNIQYF
NA | TRBD1 | TRBJ1-3 | TRBV7-8 | TGTGCCAGCAGCTTAGAGACAGGGTATGACAACACCATATATTTT | CASSLETGYDNTIYF
NA | NA | TRBJ1-3 | TRBV6-5 | TGTGCCAGCACCCCGGCGGGCAGCTTGGGAAACACCATATATTTT | CASTPAGSLGNTIYF
NA | TRBD1 | TRBJ2-4 | TRBV9 | TGTGCCAGCAGCGCCTCAGAGGACAGGGGGCCGGCCAAAAACATTCAGTACTTC | CASSASEDRGPAKNIQYF
NA | NA | TRBJ1-1 | TRBV9 | TGTGCCAGCAGCGTTCCTGTGAACACTGAAGCTTTCTTT | CASSVPVNTEAFF
NA | NA | TRBJ1-1 | TRBV27 | TGTGCCAGCAGTTGGGGGGGCATTGAGCCCATGAACACTGAAGCTTTCTTT | CASSWGGIEPMNTEAFF
NA | NA | TRBJ1-2 | TRBV30 | TGTGGCGGGGGGGACCCCAGAGGGGGCTACACCTTC | CGGGDPRGGYTF
NA | TRBD1 | TRBJ2-2 | TRBV3-1/TRBV3-2 | TGTGCCAGCAGCCGGGACAGGGGGACGGACACCGGGGAGCTGTTTTTT | CASSRDRGTDTGELFF
once | TRBD1 | TRBJ2-3 | TRBV28 | TGTGCCAGCAGTCGACAGGGGAGCACAGATACGCAGTATTTT | CASSRQGSTDTQYF
NA | NA | TRBJ2-1 | TRBV18 | TGTGCCAGCTCACCACAAGTGGCAGACAATGAGCAGTTCTTC | CASSPQVADNEQFF
NA | TRBD1 | TRBJ1-1 | TRBV5-4 | TGTGCCAGCAGCCCGGGACAGATGAACACTGAAGCTTTCTTT | CASSPGQMNTEAFF
NA | NA | TRBJ1-2 | TRBV5-1 | TGCGCCAGCAGCTTGGCGGGGGTGGACGGATCCAACACCTTC | CASSLAGVDGSNTF
NA | NA | TRBJ1-4 | TRBV25-1 | TGTGCCACCGGGGGGTATGTTGAAAAACTGTTTTTT | CATGGYVEKLFF
NA | NA | TRBJ1-2 | TRBV25-1 | TGTGCCAGCAGTGAATACGGCTATGGCTACACCTTC | CASSEYGYGYTF
NA | TRBD1 | TRBJ1-1 | TRBV29-1 | TGCAGCGTTGACGGGGACAGAGAGAACACTGAAGCTTTCTTT | CSVDGDRENTEAFF
once | NA | TRBJ1-2 | TRBV14 | TGTGCCAGCAGCCCCGCGGGAGCTAACTATGGCTACACCTTC | CASSPAGANYGYTF
few | NA | TRBJ1-4 | TRBV6-5 | TGTGCCAGCAGTCGGGAATATACTAATGAAAAACTGTTTTTT | CASSREYTNEKLFF
NA | NA | TRBJ2-2 | TRBV18 | TGTGCCAGCTCACCATTGGCAGGGAGGTTTACCACCGGGGAGCTGTTTTTT | CASSPLAGRFTTGELFF
NA | NA | TRBJ1-2 | TRBV15 | TGTGCCACCAGCAGAGAGGGGGGGGCTAACTATGGCTACACCTTC | CATSREGGANYGYTF
NA | NA | TRBJ1-5 | TRBV9 | TGTGCCAGCAGCGTAGCCCCCGGTCAGCCCCAGCATTTT | CASSVAPGQPQHF
NA | NA | TRBJ2-7 | TRBV6-2/TRBV6-3 | TGTGCCAGCAGTTACTCTGGGCGCTACGAGCAGTACTTC | CASSYSGRYEQYF
once | TRBD2 | TRBJ2-1 | TRBV30 | TGTGCCTGGTCGAGCGGGGGGGCAGTGTCCGAGCAGTTCTTC | CAWSSGGAVSEQFF
NA | TRBD1 | TRBJ1-5 | TRBV19 | TGTGCCAGTAGTTCCGACAGGGTCGGACAGCCCCAGCATTTT | CASSSDRVGQPQHF
once | NA | TRBJ1-5 | TRBV10-3 | TGTGCCATCAGTGATGTTGAGGATCAGCCCCAGCATTTT | CAISDVEDQPQHF
NA | NA | TRBJ1-4 | TRBV19 | TGTGCCAGTAGTATAACAGCAACTAATGAAAAACTGTTTTTT | CASSITATNEKLFF
NA | TRBD1 | TRBJ1-1 | TRBV11-2 | TGTGCCAGCAGCCGGACAGGGGGCTTAAGAGCTTTCTTT | CASSRTGGLRAFF
NA | NA | TRBJ2-5 | TRBV7-9 | TGTGCCAGCAGCTTAGACAGGGCGGCGACCCAGTACTTC | CASSLDRAATQYF
NA | TRBD1 | TRBJ1-2 | TRBV7-9 | TGTGCCAGCAGCATCTCCGGGACAGGGGGGGCCTATGGCTACACCTTC | CASSISGTGGAYGYTF
NA | TRBD1 | TRBJ1-1 | TRBV5-1 | TGCGCCAGCAAGTGGCAGGGGGCATCTGAAGCTTTCTTT | CASKWQGASEAFF
NA | TRBD1 | TRBJ1-2 | TRBV5-1 | TGCGCCAGCAGCTTGGTTCTGACAGGGAATGGCTACACCTTC | CASSLVLTGNGYTF
few | NA | TRBJ1-1 | TRBV7-9 | TGTGCCAGCAGCCCCCGGGGACAAGTGAACACTGAAGCTTTCTTT | CASSPRGQVNTEAFF